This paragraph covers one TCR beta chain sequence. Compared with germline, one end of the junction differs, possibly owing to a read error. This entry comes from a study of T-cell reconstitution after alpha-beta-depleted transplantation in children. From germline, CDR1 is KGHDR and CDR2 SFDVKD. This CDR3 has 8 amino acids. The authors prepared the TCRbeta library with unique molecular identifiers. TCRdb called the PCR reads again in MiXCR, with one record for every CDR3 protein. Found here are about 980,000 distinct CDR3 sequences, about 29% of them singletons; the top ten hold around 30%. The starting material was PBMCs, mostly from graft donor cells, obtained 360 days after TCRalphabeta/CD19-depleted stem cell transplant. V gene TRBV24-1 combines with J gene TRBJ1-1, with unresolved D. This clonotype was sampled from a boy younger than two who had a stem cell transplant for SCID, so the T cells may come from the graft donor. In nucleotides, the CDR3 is TGTGCCACCAGTGAAGCGGACTTT. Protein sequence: CATSEADF.